This T cell receptor beta chain comes out of a study of T cells in Graves' hyperthyroidism and ophthalmopathy. V gave up 6 bases and J gave up 1 base, with 10 bases separating them. CDR3 length equals 14 residues. This clonotype came up many times. Using RNA transcripts as the source, TCR beta CDR3 regions were amplified. The HTBI primer set drove a first-round RT-PCR of the TCR CDR3. TCRdb used MiXCR to reprocess the multiplex PCR reads, holding one entry per CDR3 protein. The top ten hold 3.8% of the sample, which has more than 500,000 distinct CDR3 sequences, roughly 17% seen once. The sequence was collected from a woman younger than 45 with Graves' hyperthyroidism. The specimen sequenced was blood. V gene TRBV12-3 or TRBV12-4 combines with J gene TRBJ1-5, with D unclear. The CDR3 reads CASSNPWSNQPQHF. For the CDR3, the DNA is TGTGCCAGCAGCAACCCTTGGAGCAATCAGCCCCAGCATTTT.